Below are 20 T cell receptor beta chains sequenced from a single sample in a study of response to subunit inactivated influenza vaccine. TCRdb ran MiXCR on the RT-PCR reads and lists one entry per CDR3 protein. The sample contains 450,000 to 550,000 distinct CDR3 sequences, roughly 23% of which appear only once. Material: CD4+ T cells sorted from PBMCs, obtained approximately 5 days after vaccination. These receptors came from a man between 50 and 59 years old who received an inactivated influenza vaccine.

This clonotype was seen a few times. This may stem from a read error, because a much larger clone lies one nucleotide away. The chain carries TRBV15 and TRBJ2-7, with 7 bases lining up with TRBD2. The CDR3 is 16 amino acids. Germline CDR1 is LNHNV and CDR2 is YYDKDF (reference sequence). Written as DNA, the CDR3 is TGTGTCACCAGCAGAAACATTGGGACTATCACCTACGAGCAGTACTTC. Its protein product is CVTSRNIGTITYEQYF.

The V call is TRBV7-2, the J call TRBJ2-2; 9 bases line up with TRBD1. Per germline, CDR1 SGHTA and CDR2 FQGNSA. The V segment lost 3 bases and the J segment 7 bases; nucleotides outside the gene matches: 6. This CDR3 is 15 amino acids long. The CDR3 DNA is TGTGCCAGCAGCTTTTACAGGGGGCAAGTCGGGGAGCTGTTTTTT. Its translation is CASSFYRGQVGELFF.

This rearrangement joins TRBV7-2 to TRBJ1-6, with D hard to call. The germline gives CDR1 SGHTA, CDR2 FQGNSA. The V gene lost 0 bases and the J gene lost 10 bases, with 10 bases spanning the gap. This CDR3 is 14 amino acids long. The CDR3 DNA follows: TGTGCCAGCAGCTTAGCGGTTCTGGGGTCACCCCTCCACTTT. Translated, it gives CASSLAVLGSPLHF.

This clonotype was seen many times. The gene calls are TRBV28 and TRBJ2-7; 11 nucleotides line up with TRBD1. CDR3 length: 14 residues. Trimming took 6 bases from V and 6 from J; bases not matched to a gene: 7. The germline V gene has CDR1 MDHEN and CDR2 SYDVKM. The CDR3 region has the DNA TGTGCCAGCAGCTCCGGACAGGGGGCTCGCGAGCAGTACTTC. It yields the protein CASSSGQGAREQYF.

A few counts support this clonotype. The rearrangement joins TRBV5-1 to TRBJ2-5; 8 bases are a match to TRBD1. After removal of 3 bases from V and 5 bases from J, the junction contained 6 bases not matched to a gene. The length of the CDR3 is 14 residues. Germline V gene data show CDR1 as SGHRS and CDR2 as YFSETQ. The CDR3 loop reads CASSSRTGMETQYF. CDR3 DNA: TGCGCCAGCAGCTCCCGGACAGGGATGGAGACCCAGTACTTC.

This rearrangement joins TRBV7-2 to TRBJ2-7; 7 nucleotides line up with TRBD1. Germline-derived CDR1 and CDR2 are SGHTA and FQGNSA. The J segment lost 0 bases and the V segment lost 5 bases, leaving 7 bases of the junction unmatched. The CDR3 is made up of 15 amino acids. CDR3 protein: CASSRDSLSSYEQYF. The CDR3 nucleotides are TGTGCCAGCAGCCGGGACAGTCTCAGCTCCTACGAGCAGTACTTC.

This clonotype was recorded once. This rearrangement joins TRBV11-1 to TRBJ2-5, with D perhaps matching TRBD1 (5 bases). V lost 6 bases, J lost 3 bases, and 26 bases lay in between. The germline V gene has CDR1 SGHAT and CDR2 FQDESV (reference sequence). This CDR3 is 18 amino acids long. CDR3 protein: CASRANKGQSLPEETQYF. For the CDR3, the DNA is TGTGCCAGCAGGGCAAATAAGGGGCAGAGTTTACCCGAAGAGACCCAGTACTTC.

This clonotype was found a few times. This rearrangement joins TRBV7-9 to TRBJ2-7; the match to TRBD2 covers 11 bases. Germline V gives CDR1 SEHNR, CDR2 FQNEAQ (reference sequence). This CDR3 contains 16 residues. The V and J ends lost 2 bases and 0 bases, in that order; junction bases with no gene match: 3. CDR3: CASSLLLAGGSYEQYF. The CDR3 DNA reads as TGTGCCAGCAGCTTACTTCTAGCGGGGGGCTCCTACGAGCAGTACTTC.

The chain recombines TRBV6-5 with TRBJ2-3; 9 bases agree with TRBD2. From germline, CDR1 is MNHEY and CDR2 SVGAGI. The V and J ends lost 0 bases and 3 bases, in that order; junction bases with no gene match: 4. The CDR3 is made up of 16 amino acids. CDR3 bases: TGTGCCAGCAGTTACTCTAGCGGACTAGCGACAGATACGCAGTATTTT. It is translated as CASSYSSGLATDTQYF.

In its sample, this clonotype was seen a few times. The J gene is TRBJ2-2, the V gene TRBV4-3, with 7 bases matching TRBD2. Per germline, CDR1 LGHNA and CDR2 YSLEER. The J segment lost 0 bases and the V segment lost 0 bases, leaving 4 bases of the junction unmatched. This CDR3 spans 17 amino acids. The CDR3 sequence is CASSQDRGGANTGELFF. In DNA, the CDR3 is TGCGCCAGCAGCCAAGATCGCGGGGGTGCGAACACCGGGGAGCTGTTTTTT.

This chain links TRBV3-1 with TRBJ2-7; no clear D gene. The V end was cut by 1 base, the J end by 1 base, with 11 bases between. The germline V gene has CDR1 LGHDT and CDR2 YNNKEL (reference sequence). The CDR3 has 15 residues. CDR3 sequence reads: CASSQAAAASYEQYF. CDR3 coding DNA: TGTGCCAGCAGCCAAGCTGCCGCGGCTTCCTACGAGCAGTACTTC.

The table lists this clonotype with a few counts. The V call is TRBV11-2, the J call TRBJ2-7, with a weak D call TRBD1 (6 bases). V lost 5 bases, J lost 5 bases, and 13 bases lay in between. Per the germline V gene, CDR1 is SGHAT and CDR2 is FQNNGV. The CDR3 contains 13 residues. CDR3 sequence: CASSPQGIHEQYF. In DNA form, the CDR3 reads TGTGCCAGCAGCCCCCAGGGGATCCACGAGCAGTACTTC.

V gene TRBV7-2 combines with J gene TRBJ1-2; TRBD1 is a possible D gene (5 bases). Germline-derived CDR1 and CDR2 are SGHTA and FQGNSA. The germline V and J ends were trimmed by 5 bases and 2 bases, with 15 bases remaining between them. This CDR3 contains 15 residues. The CDR3, as DNA: TGTGCCAGCAGCCTATACCAGGGCGCAAACTATGGCTACACCTTC. This gives the protein CASSLYQGANYGYTF.

The rearrangement links TRBV20-1 to TRBJ2-5; 10 nucleotides agree with TRBD2. CDR1 is DFQATT, CDR2 SNEGSKA, per germline (reference sequence). This CDR3 region has 16 residues. The CDR3 protein is CSAPRLAGDSQETQYF. The CDR3 DNA reads as TGCAGCGCTCCTCGGCTAGCGGGAGATTCACAAGAGACCCAGTACTTC.

This clonotype was observed a few times. This chain links TRBV29-1 with TRBJ2-3; 12 bases are shared with TRBD2. Germline trimming cut 7 bases from V and 4 bases from J; bases unmatched to any gene: 3. The CDR3 runs 13 residues. Looked up from germline, CDR1 is SQVTM and CDR2 is ANQGSEA. CDR3 protein: CSDLAGGADTQYF. CDR3 in DNA: TGCAGCGACCTAGCGGGAGGGGCAGATACGCAGTATTTT.

The V gene is TRBV12-3 or TRBV12-4, the J gene TRBJ2-1, with 10 bases aligning to TRBD1. Trimming took 7 bases from V and 3 from J; bases not matched to a gene: 6. The CDR3 totals 15 residues. CDR3: CASKPGQGFYNEQFF. Written as DNA, the CDR3 is TGTGCCAGCAAACCGGGACAGGGGTTCTACAATGAGCAGTTCTTC.

This clonotype was observed a handful of times. The chain uses TRBV12-3 or TRBV12-4 and TRBJ2-3; D remains unclear. The CDR3 spans 11 residues. The germline V and J ends were trimmed by 6 bases and 8 bases, with 9 bases remaining between them. DNA of the CDR3: TGTGCCAGCAGAGGTTTCAGTACGCAGTATTTT. It is translated as CASRGFSTQYF.

The chain links TRBV20-1 to TRBJ2-5; a weak D match, TRBD2 (5 bases). V lost 5 bases to trimming and J lost 4 bases, with 14 bases between them. Germline assignment: CDR1 DFQATT and CDR2 SNEGSKA (reference sequence). The CDR3 extends over 13 amino acids. CDR3 in amino acids: CSAPPGIGETQYF. DNA for the CDR3: TGCAGTGCTCCTCCGGGAATAGGAGAGACCCAGTACTTC.

The rearrangement uses TRBV9 and TRBJ2-1, with D possibly matching TRBD1 (5 bases). V lost 4 bases to trimming and J lost 9 bases, with 17 bases between them. Germline CDR1 reads SGDLS; CDR2 reads YYNGEE. The CDR3 loop spans 14 amino acids. The CDR3 protein is CASSPNDRSREQFF. The CDR3 nucleotides are TGTGCCAGCAGCCCCAACGACAGATCTCGTGAGCAGTTCTTC. Full variable domain (remainder filled in from reference TRBV9 and TRBJ2-1): DSGVTQTPKHLITATGQRVTLRCSPRSGDLSVYWYQQSLDQGLQFLIQYYNGEERAKGNILERFSAQQFPDLHSELNLSSLELGDSALYFCASSPNDRSREQFFGPGTRLTVL.

This chain joins TRBV6-2 or TRBV6-3 and TRBJ2-1, with D possibly matching TRBD2 (6 bases). Germline V gives CDR1 MNHEY, CDR2 SVGEGT. Between the trimmed V and J ends, which lost 5 bases and 4 bases, there was a span of 9 bases. The CDR3 contains 13 residues. For the CDR3, the DNA is TGTGCCAGCAGTGGGGGACTTTACAATGAGCAGTTCTTC. Amino acids: CASSGGLYNEQFF.